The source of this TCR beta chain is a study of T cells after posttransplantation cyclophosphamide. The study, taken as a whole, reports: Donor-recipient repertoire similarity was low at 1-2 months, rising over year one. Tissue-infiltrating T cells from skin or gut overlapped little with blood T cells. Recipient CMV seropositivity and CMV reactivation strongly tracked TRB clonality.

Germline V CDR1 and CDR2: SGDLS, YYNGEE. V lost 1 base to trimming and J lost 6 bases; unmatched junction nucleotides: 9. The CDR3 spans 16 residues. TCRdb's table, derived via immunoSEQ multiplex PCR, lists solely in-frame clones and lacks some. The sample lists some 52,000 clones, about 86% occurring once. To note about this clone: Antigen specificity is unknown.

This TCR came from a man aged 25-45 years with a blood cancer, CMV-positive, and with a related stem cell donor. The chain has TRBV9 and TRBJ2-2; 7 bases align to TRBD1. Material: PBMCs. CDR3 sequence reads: CASSVLGQASAGELFF. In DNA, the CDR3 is TGTGCCAGCAGCGTACTAGGACAGGCCTCCGCCGGGGAGCTGTTTTTT. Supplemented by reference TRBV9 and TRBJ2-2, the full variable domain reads DSGVTQTPKHLITATGQRVTLRCSPRSGDLSVYWYQQSLDQGLQFLIQYYNGEERAKGNILERFSAQQFPDLHSELNLSSLELGDSALYFCASSVLGQASAGELFFGEGSRLTVL.